This T cell receptor (beta chain) was sequenced for a study of CD8 T cells in ankylosing spondylitis. Regarding the study as a whole: Disease-linked clones bore a CD8+ phenotype and were relatively rare in peripheral blood. Significantly higher representation of disease-linked clones was reported for matched ankylosing spondylitis synovial fluid.

Making use of molecular barcodes, quantitative 5'-RACE generated TCR beta libraries. A single record per CDR3 protein comes from TCRdb applying MiXCR to the 5' RACE reads. This sample has approximately 200,000 distinct CDR3 sequences, with roughly 12% found just once. This clonotype was detected only a few times. Its antigen is not known. With V trimmed by 4 bases and J by 6 bases, 11 bases remained unmatched. This CDR3 is 15 amino acids long. Germline V gene sequence: CDR1 SGHRS, CDR2 YFSETQ. This chain uses TRBV5-1 with TRBJ2-7; TRBD1 aligns across 9 bases. The sequence came from a male donor with ankylosing spondylitis or in good health (not recorded which). Sequenced material: blood, either unsorted or a sorted T cell fraction (not recorded which). CDR3 sequence: CASSGIPGQGPEQYF. CDR3 DNA sequence: TGCGCCAGCAGCGGAATACCGGGACAGGGCCCCGAGCAGTACTTC.